These 17 T cell receptor beta chains share one sample of origin, sequenced in a study of CD8 T cells in ankylosing spondylitis. A single record per CDR3 protein comes from TCRdb applying MiXCR to the 5' RACE reads. The table includes around 300,000 distinct CDR3 sequences, about 15% detected once. The sequencing sample was made of blood, either unsorted or a sorted T cell fraction (not recorded which). The origin of the receptors is a male donor with ankylosing spondylitis or in good health (not recorded which).

The genes are TRBV20-1 and TRBJ1-1; TRBD1 is a possible D gene (5 bases). The length of the CDR3 is 13 residues. CDR1 DFQATT and CDR2 SNEGSKA come from the germline V gene (reference sequence). V was cut by 7 bases and J by 0 bases, with 12 bases left in between. This CDR3 reads CSVRKGMNTEAFF. DNA for the CDR3: TGCAGTGTCAGAAAGGGGATGAACACTGAAGCTTTCTTT.

This chain links TRBV20-1 with TRBJ2-5; tentatively, D is TRBD1 (7 bases). This CDR3 has 13 residues. The germline V gene has CDR1 DFQATT and CDR2 SNEGSKA (reference sequence). V lost 7 bases and J lost 5, with 17 bases in between. Written as DNA, the CDR3 is TGCAGTGTTCCAGGGGGGATCCGGGAGACCCAGTACTTC. Translating gives CSVPGGIRETQYF.

At least ten counts were recorded for this clonotype. The J gene is TRBJ2-1, the V gene TRBV12-3 or TRBV12-4; the D is unclear. V lost 3 bases and J lost 3, with 6 bases in between. This CDR3 contains 13 residues. The CDR3 sequence: CASSLLGYNEQFF. CDR3 nucleotide sequence: TGTGCCAGCAGTTTGTTAGGCTACAATGAGCAGTTCTTC.

This clonotype was found a few times. CDR3 loop: CASSLQLQETQYF. CDR3 DNA sequence: TGTGCCAGCAGTTTACAACTCCAAGAGACCCAGTACTTC. The V gene is TRBV12-3 or TRBV12-4, the J gene TRBJ2-5; D is uncertain. This CDR3 is built from 13 residues. Trimming shortened V by 2 bases and J by 1 base, and 5 bases separated the two germline ends.

This clonotype was counted a few times. The chain couples TRBV7-8 to TRBJ2-7, with D perhaps matching TRBD2 (6 bases). The CDR3 totals 15 residues. V lost 4 bases and J 1 base, leaving 14 bases between the germline ends. The germline V gene has CDR1 SGHVS and CDR2 FQNEAQ. CDR3 nucleotide sequence: TGTGCCAGCAGCTCCCAGAGCGGGCCGTCCTACGAGCAGTACTTC. Translating gives CASSSQSGPSYEQYF.

This clonotype was picked up a small number of times. The V and J genes are TRBV20-1 and TRBJ1-3; 8 nucleotides agree with TRBD1. V lost 6 bases and J lost 0; bases outside the gene matches: 10. The length of the CDR3 is 16 residues. Germline V gives CDR1 DFQATT, CDR2 SNEGSKA (reference sequence). This CDR3 is CSAHRPGGLSGNTIYF. CDR3 nucleotides: TGCAGTGCCCATCGGCCAGGGGGCCTCTCTGGAAACACCATATATTTT.

The sample holds many counts of this clonotype. V usage is TRBV27 and J usage is TRBJ1-2; no definite D call. Trimming stripped 5 bases from V and 8 bases from J, with 12 bases between. Germline V gene sequence: CDR1 MNHEY, CDR2 SMNVEV (reference sequence). The CDR3 totals 12 residues. CDR3 DNA: TGTGCCAGCAGTCCCGTATCTGGGGGCTACACCTTC. This encodes CASSPVSGGYTF.

The chain recombines TRBV5-1 with TRBJ1-3; no definite D call. Germline V CDR1 and CDR2: SGHRS, YFSETQ. Trimming pared 4 bases from V and 0 bases from J, leaving 14 bases between. The CDR3 runs 16 residues. CDR3 sequence reads: CASSPSGSSSGNTIYF. The CDR3 nucleotides read TGCGCCAGCAGCCCGTCCGGGTCGAGCTCTGGAAACACCATATATTTT.

CDR3 DNA sequence: TGTGCCAGCAGTCCCGGTGTAGGGTCTACCTACGAGCAGTACTTC. Its protein is CASSPGVGSTYEQYF. This chain uses TRBV27 with TRBJ2-7, with no clear D. Germline V gives CDR1 MNHEY, CDR2 SMNVEV (reference sequence). This CDR3 spans 15 amino acids. V shed 5 bases and J shed 2 bases, with 16 bases lying between them.

This clonotype has only a few counts. This chain connects TRBV7-6 to TRBJ2-7, with D possibly matching TRBD1 (6 bases). Germline lookup yields CDR1 SGHVS and CDR2 FNYEAQ. This CDR3 comprises 13 residues. V was pared by 4 bases and J by 3 bases, with 10 bases between. The CDR3 reads CASSSGQFYEQYF. The CDR3 DNA follows: TGTGCCAGCAGCTCCGGACAGTTCTACGAGCAGTACTTC.

This clonotype was seen more than once but under ten times. V gene TRBV5-1 combines with J gene TRBJ1-5; D is uncertain. The CDR3 runs 13 residues. Trimming shortened V by 5 bases and J by 4 bases, and 10 bases separated the two germline ends. Germline CDR1 and CDR2: SGHRS and YFSETQ. In DNA, the CDR3 is TGCGCCAGCAGTAGGACTCAGAATCAGCCCCAGCATTTT. Translating gives CASSRTQNQPQHF. Complete variable domain (other parts from reference TRBV5-1 and TRBJ1-5): KAGVTQTPRYLIKTRGQQVTLSCSPISGHRSVSWYQQTPGQGLQFLFEYFSETQRNKGNFPGRFSGRQFSNSRSEMNVSTLELGDSALYLCASSRTQNQPQHFGDGTRLSIL.

This clonotype was counted many times. The gene calls are TRBV12-3 or TRBV12-4 and TRBJ1-2, with D possibly TRBD1 on 5 matching bases. This CDR3 contains 13 residues. V dropped 5 bases and J dropped 5 bases, with 12 bases sitting between them. The CDR3, as DNA: TGTGCCAGCAGTCCCACGGGACTTTATGGCTACACCTTC. Protein sequence: CASSPTGLYGYTF.

This clonotype was detected a few times. The J gene is TRBJ1-1, the V gene TRBV5-1; D is uncertain. Trimming took 1 base from V and 4 from J, leaving 11 bases between them. This CDR3 region has 14 residues. CDR1 is SGHRS and CDR2 is YFSETQ in the germline V gene. As DNA, the CDR3 is TGCGCCAGCAGCTTGACGGGATTTACCACTGAAGCTTTCTTT. Translating gives CASSLTGFTTEAFF.

The chain uses TRBV30 and TRBJ1-5; D might be TRBD1 (6 bases). Between the trimmed V and J ends, which lost 3 bases and 7 bases, there was a span of 19 bases. The germline gives CDR1 GTSNPN, CDR2 SVGIG (reference sequence). The CDR3 extends over 15 amino acids. The CDR3: CAWSRRGGGPQPQHF. DNA of the CDR3: TGTGCCTGGAGCCGGAGGGGGGGCGGGCCACAGCCCCAGCATTTT.

This clonotype was detected only a few times. The conserved phenylalanine or tryptophan normally closing the CDR3 is absent here, so this likely arose from a read error. The J gene is TRBJ2-7, the V gene TRBV11-2, with D perhaps matching TRBD2 (6 bases). This CDR3 is 20 amino acids long. Germline V lookup: CDR1 SGHAT, CDR2 FQNNGV. V was trimmed by 4 bases and J by 0 bases, leaving 28 bases between them. CDR3 bases: TGTGCCAGCAGCTCCCTATATCAGCGGGCCTCCGGTCCCCCCTCCTACGAGCAGTACTTA. Protein: CASSSLYQRASGPPSYEQYL.

V gene TRBV2 combines with J gene TRBJ1-1; unclear D gene. Germline V gene data show CDR1 as SNHLY and CDR2 as FYNNEI. Trimming cost V 7 bases and J 3 bases, with 15 bases left between them. The CDR3 consists of 14 residues. CDR3 sequence: CASKIPLLDTEAFF. The DNA for the CDR3 is TGTGCCAGCAAGATTCCCCTGCTGGACACTGAAGCTTTCTTT.

This clonotype has just a few counts. This chain connects TRBV10-2 to TRBJ2-3; 11 bases agree with TRBD2. CDR1 and CDR2 (germline): WSHSY, SAAADI. V shed 6 bases and J 5 bases; nucleotides not matched to a gene: 7. This CDR3 comprises 15 residues. The CDR3 protein is CASSILAGGIDTQYF. CDR3 in DNA: TGCGCCAGCAGCATCCTAGCGGGGGGTATAGATACGCAGTATTTT.